The 16 T cell receptor beta chains presented below share a single source sample, sequenced in a study of shared clonotypes between healthy human individuals. Only in-frame clones appear in the TCRdb table, and some are missing; sequencing was by immunoSEQ multiplex PCR. The table has fewer than 1.8 million clones, approximately 98.5% seen once. Sequenced input: naive CD4+ T cells sorted from blood. The sample's subset: CD45RA+ positively selected. These receptors came from a man under 40 in good health.

This chain uses TRBV5-6 with TRBJ2-7; D is uncertain. V was clipped by 1 base and J by 9 bases, with 23 bases between them. The CDR3 totals 16 residues. Germline V CDR1 and CDR2: SGHDT, YYEEEE. CDR3: CASSLRGQPSVVWQYF. The CDR3 DNA reads as TGTGCCAGCAGCTTGCGAGGCCAGCCCAGCGTGGTATGGCAGTACTTC.

The chain has TRBV28 and TRBJ1-1; TRBD1 matches at 7 bases. The CDR3 totals 13 residues. CDR1 and CDR2 from the germline V gene are MDHEN and SYDVKM. V lost 6 bases, J lost 4 bases, and 5 bases stayed unmatched. This CDR3 is CASRISGGTEAFF. The CDR3 DNA reads TGTGCCAGCAGAATTTCAGGGGGCACTGAAGCTTTCTTT.

This chain uses TRBV28 with TRBJ1-2; D not certain. This CDR3 has 13 amino acids. The ends were cut back, 2 bases at V and 3 bases at J, with 7 bases in the middle. Germline values: CDR1 MDHEN, CDR2 SYDVKM. The CDR3: CASSLGGYYGYTF. CDR3 in DNA: TGTGCCAGCAGTTTAGGCGGGTACTATGGCTACACCTTC.

With respect to this clone: The sample carries other DNA sequences with the same CDR3. The CDR3 loop reads CASSRKRNTEAFF. The CDR3 DNA follows: TGTGCCAGTAGTAGAAAAAGGAACACTGAAGCTTTCTTT. The chain joins TRBV19 to TRBJ1-1; D gene unclear. Germline V gene data show CDR1 as LNHDA and CDR2 as SQIVND (reference sequence). CDR3 length: 13 residues. The V gene lost 4 bases and the J gene lost 1 base, with 7 bases spanning the gap.

A remark on this clone: An end of the junction differs from the germline gene, which may be a read error. The chain employs TRBV11-2 and TRBJ2-4, with D hard to call. The germline V gene encodes CDR1 SGHAT and CDR2 FQNNGV. This CDR3 contains 12 residues. The CDR3 DNA reads as TGTGCCAGCAGCCTAGACTCGGGTCGGAAGTACTTC. The encoded protein is CASSLDSGRKYF.

This rearrangement joins TRBV7-9 to TRBJ2-3; no definite D call. V lost 2 bases and J 3 bases, leaving 18 bases between the germline ends. The CDR3 is made up of 17 amino acids. CDR1 SEHNR and CDR2 FQNEAQ come from the germline V gene (reference sequence). The CDR3 DNA is TGTGCCAGCAGCTTACGCGTATGGACCACCTATACAGATACGCAGTATTTT. Encoded protein: CASSLRVWTTYTDTQYF.

CDR3 sequence: CASSLEAYEQYF. In DNA form, the CDR3 reads TGTGCCAGCAGCTTGGAAGCCTACGAGCAGTACTTC. V gene TRBV5-5 combines with J gene TRBJ2-7; D is uncertain. The CDR3 covers 12 residues. Trimming took 0 bases from V and 2 from J, leaving 3 bases between them. Germline V gene data show CDR1 as SGHKS and CDR2 as YYEKEE (reference sequence).

V usage is TRBV5-8 and J usage is TRBJ1-5, with D possibly TRBD1 on 6 matching bases. Germline V gene data show CDR1 as SGHTS and CDR2 as YDEGEE. This CDR3 comprises 17 residues. Trimming left V 4 bases short and J 3 bases short, with 20 bases between. CDR3 region: CASSDLRTADPNQPQHF. As DNA, the CDR3 is TGTGCCAGCAGCGACCTACGGACAGCCGATCCCAATCAGCCCCAGCATTTT.

This clone was seen just once. The rearrangement uses TRBV30 and TRBJ1-1; TRBD1 matches at 7 bases. This CDR3 contains 14 residues. V shed 4 bases, J shed 2 bases, and the junction held 7 bases outside the gene matches. Germline V CDR1 and CDR2: GTSNPN, SVGIG (reference sequence). Here the CDR3 reads CAWNLYRGNTEAFF. The CDR3 nucleotides are TGTGCCTGGAATCTTTACAGGGGAAACACTGAAGCTTTCTTT.

The chain carries TRBV5-8 and TRBJ2-1; 10 nucleotides align to TRBD1. Trimming removed 4 bases from V and 4 bases from J; junction bases left unmatched: 8. CDR1 is SGHTS and CDR2 is YDEGEE in the germline V gene. The CDR3 runs 16 residues. The chain's CDR3 is CASSPVGTGAYNEQFF. As DNA, the CDR3 is TGTGCCAGCAGCCCGGTGGGGACAGGGGCGTACAATGAGCAGTTCTTC. Based on the CDR3 plus reference TRBV5-8 and TRBJ2-1, the full variable domain is EAGVTQSPTHLIKTRGQQATLRCSPISGHTSVYWYQQALGLGLQFLLWYDEGEERNRGNFPPRFSGRQFPNYSSELNVNALELEDSALYLCASSPVGTGAYNEQFFGPGTRLTVL.

This rearrangement joins TRBV7-7 to TRBJ2-2; 8 bases are shared with TRBD2. V gave up 5 bases and J gave up 4 bases; unmatched junction bases: 18. The CDR3 contains 19 residues. CDR1 and CDR2 (germline): SSHAT, FNYEAQ (reference sequence). This CDR3 reads CASSLTALAGSLGTGELFF. CDR3 sequence (DNA): TGTGCCAGCAGCCTTACTGCCCTAGCGGGCTCCCTAGGCACCGGGGAGCTGTTTTTT.

The J gene is TRBJ2-7, the V gene TRBV29-1; 11 bases match TRBD2. The V segment lost 7 bases and the J segment 3 bases; nucleotides outside the gene matches: 5. Per the germline V gene, CDR1 is SQVTM and CDR2 is ANQGSEA. The CDR3 spans 13 residues. CDR3 nucleotide sequence: TGCAGCGGGGCACTAGCGGGAGTCTACGAGCAGTACTTC. Protein product: CSGALAGVYEQYF.

This clone was seen a single time. The rearrangement joins TRBV2 to TRBJ2-1; TRBD2 aligns across 9 bases. Trimming at V came to 2 bases and at J to 4 bases, leaving 6 bases not matched to a gene. Germline values: CDR1 SNHLY, CDR2 FYNNEI. The CDR3 covers 16 residues. CDR3 protein: CASSELGLANYNEQFF. The CDR3 nucleotides read TGTGCCAGCAGTGAACTAGGACTAGCGAATTACAATGAGCAGTTCTTC.

The rearrangement joins TRBV11-3 to TRBJ2-1, with a weak D call TRBD2 (7 bases). The CDR3 sequence is 14 residues long. Germline V gene data show CDR1 as SGHNT and CDR2 as YENEEA. Trimming cost V 4 bases and J 12 bases, with 19 bases left between them. DNA of the CDR3: TGTGCCAGCAGCTCTTCTCGCGGGGGCTCAGTGCAGTTCTTC. It is translated as CASSSSRGGSVQFF. Together with reference TRBV11-3 and TRBJ2-1, the CDR3 gives the full variable domain: EAGVVQSPRYKIIEKKQPVAFWCNPISGHNTLYWYLQNLGQGPELLIRYENEEAVDDSQLPKDRFSAERLKGVDSTLKIQPAELGDSAVYLCASSSSRGGSVQFFGPGTRLTVL.

Note on this clone: Other nucleotide sequences in the sample specify the same CDR3. This CDR3 reads CAWSLGGANVLTF. CDR3 nucleotide sequence: TGTGCCTGGAGTCTCGGCGGGGCCAACGTCCTGACTTTC. The V call is TRBV30, the J call TRBJ2-6, with no clear D. Germline CDR1 and CDR2: GTSNPN and SVGIG (reference sequence). The CDR3 sequence is 13 residues long. V was clipped by 2 bases and J by 4 bases, with 6 bases between them.

The rearrangement joins TRBV6-1 to TRBJ1-5, with D possibly TRBD1 on 6 matching bases. The V end was cut by 4 bases, the J end by 4 bases, with 8 bases between. This CDR3 is built from 13 residues. CDR1 MNHNS and CDR2 SASEGT come from the germline V gene. CDR3 in DNA: TGTGCCAGCAGTGGACAGGAGAATCAGCCCCAGCATTTT. Translation: CASSGQENQPQHF.